The clone carrying this T cell receptor (beta chain) was counted only a few times. Its specificity is not known. CD4+ naive, central memory, regulatory and stem cell-like memory subsets were isolated by sorting on CD45RO/CCR7/CD25/CD127/CD95/CD27. The whole isolated RNA underwent reverse transcription, so sequencing captured expressed TCRB transcripts. Deep immunoSEQ sequencing covered naive, central memory and regulatory T cell samples. Only in-frame clones appear in the TCRdb table, and some are missing; sequencing was by immunoSEQ multiplex PCR. This table holds 300,000 to 450,000 clones, over 10% found once. Per germline, CDR1 SGHAT and CDR2 FQNNGV. The CDR3 is made up of 14 amino acids. V lost 5 bases, J lost 4 bases, and 12 bases lay in between. This entry is derived from a study of beta chain features in type 1 diabetes. Study outcomes and limitations: Within each of all four CD4+ subsets, Type 1 diabetes patients had TCRB CDR3s that were moderately but significantly shorter. Equally in patients and controls, shorter templates might have been favored by PCR.

The TCR originated in a man aged 18-30 years in good health. The chain has TRBV11-2 and TRBJ2-1, with D possibly matching TRBD2 (6 bases). Input material: naive CD4+ T cells from blood. CDR3: CASSRVGGYNEQFF. Here the CDR3 DNA reads TGTGCCAGCAGCCGAGTGGGAGGTTACAATGAGCAGTTCTTC.